This TCR beta chain is drawn from a study of cytomegalovirus exposure and HLA in healthy donors. Study-wide context: Prior work identified 117 million unique TCR beta sequences in some 180 million T cells. Overall study findings and caveats: The study recorded 164 TCR beta chains that were cytomegalovirus-associated.

Details on this clone: The antigen is unknown.

V was clipped by 5 bases and J by 0 bases; unmatched bases: 5. The CDR3 loop spans 15 amino acids. Germline assignment: CDR1 LNHNV and CDR2 YYDKDF (reference sequence). The PCR was carried out with 60 Vbeta primers and 13 Jbeta primers. The data were produced by immunoSEQ multiplex PCR, yet TCRdb's version contains in-frame clones alone and is incomplete. Seen here are 80,000 to 95,000 clones, roughly 63% observed once, and the top ten hold under 8%. The source of this sequence is a woman in her thirties in good health and CMV-seronegative. V gene TRBV15 combines with J gene TRBJ2-3; 7 bases align to TRBD1. The specimen was PBMCs. The chain's CDR3 is CATSRTGLSTDTQYF. The CDR3 region has the DNA TGTGCCACCAGCCGGACAGGCCTTAGCACAGATACGCAGTATTTT.